This T cell receptor beta chain emerged from a study of T-cell reconstitution after alpha-beta-depleted transplantation in children listed by TCRdb under 2016. General notes on the study: The study quantitatively tracked T-cell immune reconstitution after TCRalphabeta/CD19-depleted allogeneic hematopoietic cell transplantation in children using TCR repertoire profiling.

The CDR3 runs 14 residues from the cysteine to the phenylalanine. CDR3 DNA only is kept here, 42 bases in frame from base 1. V loses 3 bases of germline sequence and J loses 6 bases, and the interval between the two ends is 13 bases. Via the germline V gene, CDR1 is SGHRS and CDR2 YFSETQ. Comments on this clonotype: Its antigen is not yet known. There are no base qualities to consult, and no much larger clone falls within one base.

Library preparation used PCR. TCRdb names Illumina HiSeq 2500 as the instrument used. TCR libraries were prepared with molecular barcoding, using unique molecular identifiers to normalize TCRbeta repertoire quantification. TCRdb reran the public reads through fastp at Q25 and MiXCR, keeping productive beta chains. One record per CDR3 amino acid sequence lists the most common genes and DNA. In this sample the table shows about 540,000 distinct CDR3 sequences, about 17% of which occur a single time. 3% to 4% of the sample is in the top ten clones. The source of this sequence is a human donor who donated a stem cell graft to a child with acute lymphoblastic leukemia. The rearranged chain carries TRBV5-1 and TRBJ2-1; the D gene is perhaps TRBD2, on 5 matching bases. Sequenced here: PBMCs from the stem cell graft donor, sampled from the stem cell graft. The CDR3 is CASSSQLRGNEQFF. The nucleotide sequence reads as follows: TGCGCCAGCAGCTCACAGCTACGGGGCAATGAGCAGTTCTTC. The variable domain in full, with residues beyond the CDR3 obtained from the reference TRBV5-1 and TRBJ2-1 genes, is KAGVTQTPRYLIKTRGQQVTLSCSPISGHRSVSWYQQTPGQGLQFLFEYFSETQRNKGNFPGRFSGRQFSNSRSEMNVSTLELGDSALYLCASSSQLRGNEQFFGPGTRLTVL.